This is a list of T cell receptor beta chains from one sample in a study of blood T cell repertoires in COVID-19. Clones were sequenced by immunoSEQ multiplex PCR, and TCRdb holds only the in-frame ones, with some missing. The repertoire holds over 250,000 clones, roughly 84% seen once, with over 1.3% in the top ten. The specimen sequenced was peripheral blood. The origin of the receptors is a human donor with COVID-19, enrolled during active disease. The donor label of this sample is uncertain. Both conserved end residues are part of each CDR3. Each record gives: V gene, clone size, J gene, D gene, CDR3 protein, CDR3 DNA. D genes are given only for firm matches. Clone size appears in some rows only: once, few, many, or a class for an expanded clone.

TRBV30,-,TRBJ1-1,-,CAWSVLGQPAFF,TGTGCCTGGAGTGTACTGGGGCAGCCGGCTTTCTTT
TRBV30,-,TRBJ2-7,-,CAWSPTSYEQYF,TGTGCCTGGAGTCCCACTTCCTACGAGCAGTACTTC
TRBV4-1,-,TRBJ1-3,TRBD1,CASSQRYGIRQGSGNTIYF,TGCGCCAGCAGCCAAAGATATGGCATCCGACAGGGCTCTGGAAACACCATATATTTT
TRBV7-9,-,TRBJ1-4,TRBD1,CASSSGQTNEKLFF,TGTGCCAGCAGCTCGGGACAGACTAATGAAAAACTGTTTTTT
TRBV21-1,-,TRBJ2-6,-,CASKNDRGSEKDGANVLTF,TGTGCCAGCAAGAACGACAGGGGAAGTGAGAAAGATGGGGCCAACGTCCTGACTTTC
TRBV9,-,TRBJ2-7,TRBD1,CASSRGTGDYGEQYF,TGTGCCAGCAGCAGGGGGACAGGGGATTATGGCGAGCAGTACTTC
TRBV3-1/TRBV3-2,few,TRBJ1-2,-,CASSQHRQNGYTF,TGTGCCAGCAGCCAACACCGACAAAATGGCTACACCTTC
TRBV5-6,-,TRBJ2-5,-,CASSFLGDSEETQYF,TGTGCCAGCAGCTTTTTGGGCGACAGCGAAGAGACCCAGTACTTC
TRBV5-1,-,TRBJ2-7,TRBD1,CASSYDRDSPYEQYF,TGCGCCAGCAGCTACGATCGGGACAGTCCCTACGAGCAGTACTTC
TRBV28,-,TRBJ2-5,TRBD1,CASSLLGGARETQYF,TGTGCCAGCAGTTTATTAGGGGGCGCCCGGGAGACCCAGTACTTC
TRBV5-6,-,TRBJ1-2,-,CASSLVGRDQGGYTF,TGTGCCAGCAGCTTGGTTGGCAGGGATCAAGGTGGCTACACCTTC
TRBV7-8,-,TRBJ1-2,TRBD1,CASSSNRGHGGYTF,TGTGCCAGCAGCTCGAACAGGGGGCACGGTGGCTACACCTTC
TRBV19,-,TRBJ2-1,-,CASSTRQLRGFYNEQFF,TGTGCCAGTAGTACCAGACAGCTACGGGGGTTTTACAATGAGCAGTTCTTC
TRBV7-2,-,TRBJ2-3,TRBD1,CASSFGQGSTDTQYF,TGTGCCAGCAGCTTCGGACAGGGTAGCACAGATACGCAGTATTTT
TRBV5-6,-,TRBJ2-3,TRBD2,CASSYTTSGRYPDTQYF,TGTGCCAGCAGCTATACCACTAGCGGGAGGTATCCAGATACGCAGTATTTT
TRBV30,-,TRBJ2-1,-,CAWSEQALTPPNEQFF,TGTGCCTGGAGTGAACAGGCCCTCACCCCTCCTAATGAGCAGTTCTTC
TRBV5-6,-,TRBJ1-1,TRBD1,CASSSYRTGARTEAFF,TGTGCCAGCAGCTCTTACAGGACAGGGGCAAGAACTGAAGCTTTCTTT
TRBV9,-,TRBJ1-5,TRBD1,CASSVGTGSQPQHF,TGTGCCAGCAGCGTAGGGACAGGGAGTCAGCCCCAGCATTTT
TRBV7-9,-,TRBJ1-4,TRBD1,CASSSGQDNEKLFF,TGTGCCAGCAGCTCGGGACAGGATAATGAAAAACTGTTTTTT
TRBV3-1/TRBV3-2,-,TRBJ1-5,TRBD1,CASSRDRGVLGQPQHF,TGTGCCAGCAGCAGGGACAGGGGAGTTCTGGGGCAGCCCCAGCATTTT
TRBV27,-,TRBJ2-5,TRBD2,CASSLQAGVEETQYF,TGTGCCAGCAGTTTACAGGCGGGAGTGGAGGAGACCCAGTACTTC
TRBV7-6,-,TRBJ1-5,TRBD1,CASSLATGEGSQPQHF,TGTGCCAGCAGCTTAGCGACAGGGGAAGGGAGTCAGCCCCAGCATTTT
TRBV7-9,-,TRBJ2-5,TRBD2,CASSPGLATETQYF,TGTGCCAGCAGCCCGGGACTAGCTACGGAGACCCAGTACTTC
TRBV6-2/TRBV6-3,-,TRBJ2-2,-,CASSPDSPAGELFF,TGTGCCAGCAGCCCCGATAGCCCGGCCGGGGAGCTGTTTTTT
TRBV5-1,-,TRBJ1-2,TRBD1,CASSLEGQGYGYTF,TGCGCCAGCAGCTTGGAAGGACAGGGCTATGGCTACACCTTC
TRBV7-2,-,TRBJ1-2,-,CASSRGTIRGGYTF,TGTGCCAGCAGCCGGGGGACGATAAGGGGTGGCTACACCTTC